These 30 T cell receptor beta chains were all obtained from the same sample, sequenced in a study of T-cell memory formation after mild COVID-19. TCRdb called the 5' RACE reads again in MiXCR, with one record for every CDR3 protein. The table shows 110,000 to 150,000 distinct CDR3 sequences, with around 27% occurring only once. Material for sequencing was PBMCs or a T cell subset sorted from them (not recorded which). Receptors were obtained from an adult woman who had mild COVID-19 (a few samples of this study predate the infection). Cell type and time point are not known.

This clonotype was seen more than once but under ten times. The rearrangement joins TRBV15 to TRBJ2-5, with D possibly TRBD2 on 5 matching bases. V lost 8 bases and J 3 bases, leaving 10 bases between the germline ends. Germline V gene lookup returns CDR1 LNHNV and CDR2 YYDKDF (reference sequence). This CDR3 region has 12 residues. Written as DNA, the CDR3 is TGTGCCACCGGAGAGGGAAAAGAGACCCAGTACTTC. Protein product: CATGEGKETQYF.

There are a few counts of this clonotype. V is TRBV20-1 and J is TRBJ1-2, with 8 bases matching TRBD1. Trimming took 3 bases from V and 8 from J; bases not matched to a gene: 8. The CDR3 spans 13 residues. CDR1 and CDR2 from the germline V gene are DFQATT and SNEGSKA (reference sequence). In DNA form, the CDR3 reads TGCAGTGCTAGCGGACAGGGCCTGGGGGGCTACACCTTC. Protein product: CSASGQGLGGYTF.

A few counts support this clonotype. V usage is TRBV7-6 and J usage is TRBJ2-5; 7 nucleotides agree with TRBD2. With V trimmed by 3 bases and J by 0 bases, 10 bases remained unmatched. This CDR3 contains 17 residues. Germline CDR1 SGHVS, CDR2 FNYEAQ. Written as DNA, the CDR3 is TGTGCCAGCAGCTTTATAGGGGTAGCGGGCTACCAAGAGACCCAGTACTTC. Encoded protein: CASSFIGVAGYQETQYF.

This chain's CDR3 is CASSLILAREAGFGQPQHF. The CDR3, as DNA: TGCGCCAGCAGCCTTATTCTTGCCCGGGAGGCAGGCTTTGGTCAGCCCCAGCATTTT. The rearrangement uses TRBV4-1 and TRBJ1-5; no reliable D call. This CDR3 contains 19 residues. Germline lookup yields CDR1 MGHRA and CDR2 YSYEKL. Trimming cost V 4 bases and J 6 bases, with 28 bases left between them.

This clonotype was seen a few times. The J gene is TRBJ1-2, the V gene TRBV12-3 or TRBV12-4; weak D call: TRBD1 (5 bases). The V gene lost 7 bases and the J gene lost 7 bases, with 16 bases spanning the gap. The CDR3 is 13 amino acids. The CDR3 region has the DNA TGTGCCAGCACTCCGTTGGGGCGCTCTGGCTACACCTTC. Its protein product is CASTPLGRSGYTF.

Many counts were recorded for this clonotype. This sequence joins TRBV4-3 and TRBJ2-1, with D perhaps being TRBD1 or TRBD2 (5 bases each). The V end was cut by 0 bases, the J end by 8 bases, with 14 bases between. CDR1 and CDR2 (germline): LGHNA, YSLEER. The CDR3 covers 15 residues. In DNA, the CDR3 is TGCGCCAGCAGCCAAGATCTGGTGGGACGGGATGAGCAGTTCTTC. Its protein product is CASSQDLVGRDEQFF.

This clonotype came up a few times. The genes are TRBV7-8 and TRBJ2-2; 9 positions match TRBD1. Germline-derived CDR1 and CDR2 are SGHVS and FQNEAQ. There are 17 residues in the CDR3. After removal of 7 bases from V and 4 bases from J, the junction contained 13 bases not matched to a gene. The CDR3: CASTRRLRTGVTGELFF. The CDR3, as DNA: TGTGCCAGCACCCGGCGTCTCAGGACAGGGGTCACCGGGGAGCTGTTTTTT.

Only a few counts were recorded for this clonotype. This chain links TRBV6-5 with TRBJ1-1; 11 positions agree with TRBD1. CDR3 length: 14 amino acids. The V gene's germline CDR1 is MNHEY and CDR2 SVGAGI. With V trimmed by 6 bases and J by 7 bases, 7 bases remained unmatched. CDR3 sequence reads: CASRTGTGGREAFF. Written as DNA, the CDR3 is TGTGCCAGCAGGACCGGGACAGGGGGTCGTGAAGCTTTCTTT.

This clonotype was detected a few times. J is TRBJ2-5 and V is TRBV30; D remains unclear. There are 12 residues in the CDR3. In germline, CDR1 is GTSNPN, CDR2 SVGIG (reference sequence). The germline V and J ends were trimmed by 3 bases and 7 bases, with 12 bases remaining between them. CDR3 residues: CAWSGLELTQYF. Here the CDR3 DNA reads TGTGCCTGGAGCGGATTAGAATTGACCCAGTACTTC.

A remark on this clonotype: The junction departs from the called germline gene at one end, perhaps through a read error. CDR3 loop: CTSSPWGDEGVFF. The CDR3 DNA reads as TGTACCAGCAGCCCCTGGGGCGACGAGGGGGTGTTCTTC. This chain links TRBV7-9 with TRBJ2-1; a possible D gene is TRBD1 (6 bases). There are 13 residues in the CDR3. The germline V gene has CDR1 SEHNR and CDR2 FQNEAQ (reference sequence).

This clonotype has a handful of counts. V and J are TRBV7-2 and TRBJ2-1, with D uncertain. Trimming pared 1 base from V and 8 bases from J, leaving 6 bases between. Germline V gene lookup returns CDR1 SGHTA and CDR2 FQGNSA. The CDR3 contains 12 residues. The CDR3 sequence is CASSLGSYEQFF. DNA of the CDR3: TGTGCCAGCAGCTTAGGGTCTTATGAGCAGTTCTTC.

The chain has TRBV11-2 and TRBJ2-7; a weak D match, TRBD2 (6 bases). The ends were cut back, 0 bases at V and 6 bases at J, with 12 bases in the middle. The germline gives CDR1 SGHAT, CDR2 FQNNGV. The CDR3 length is 14 residues. This CDR3 reads CASSLEYSSAEQYF. The CDR3 nucleotides read TGTGCCAGCAGCTTAGAATACTCTAGCGCCGAGCAGTACTTC.

This chain links TRBV7-6 with TRBJ2-5; possibly TRBD1 for D (6 bases). Germline-derived CDR1 and CDR2 are SGHVS and FNYEAQ. The V and J ends lost 5 bases and 3 bases respectively, with 13 bases between them. The CDR3 spans 14 residues. The CDR3 is CASSRRDTKETQYF. The CDR3, as DNA: TGTGCCAGCAGCCGCCGGGACACAAAAGAGACCCAGTACTTC. Full variable domain (remainder filled in from reference TRBV7-6 and TRBJ2-5): GAGVSQSPRYKVTKRGQDVALRCDPISGHVSLYWYRQALGQGPEFLTYFNYEAQQDKSGLPNDRFSAERPEGSISTLTIQRTEQRDSAMYRCASSRRDTKETQYFGPGTRLLVL.

This clonotype has only a few counts. The chain is built from TRBV29-1 and TRBJ2-7, with TRBD2 matching 11 bases. CDR1 SQVTM and CDR2 ANQGSEA come from the germline V gene. The CDR3 is 14 residues long. The V gene end was trimmed by 6 bases and the J gene end by 2 bases; junction bases not matched to a gene: 6. For the CDR3, the DNA is TGCAGCGTCACCGGGACTAGCGGTACCTACGAGCAGTACTTC. Protein product: CSVTGTSGTYEQYF.

This clonotype has more than one count but fewer than ten. V and J are TRBV3-1 and TRBJ2-7; unclear D gene. Germline V lookup: CDR1 LGHDT, CDR2 YNNKEL (reference sequence). V was trimmed by 0 bases and J by 4 bases, leaving 4 bases between them. The CDR3 is 12 amino acids. CDR3 sequence reads: CASSQDRYEQYF. The CDR3 DNA reads TGTGCCAGCAGCCAAGATAGGTACGAGCAGTACTTC.

This clonotype was seen only a few times. This chain uses TRBV11-1 with TRBJ2-1; maybe TRBD2 (6 bases). CDR3 length: 15 residues. Looked up from germline, CDR1 is SGHAT and CDR2 is FQDESV (reference sequence). Trimming cost V 4 bases and J 8 bases, with 18 bases left between them. The CDR3 reads CASSSPGLSSDEQFF. For the CDR3, the DNA is TGTGCCAGCAGCTCTCCGGGACTTAGTTCAGATGAGCAGTTCTTC.

This clonotype was seen only a few times. The chain is built from TRBV13 and TRBJ2-1; 9 bases match TRBD2. V shed 3 bases, J shed 7 bases, and the junction held 16 bases outside the gene matches. There are 18 residues in the CDR3. The germline gives CDR1 PRHDT, CDR2 FYEKMQ (reference sequence). The CDR3 coding sequence is TGTGCCAGCAGCTTGTCACTAGCGGGTATCCTGGGGGAGAATGAGCAGTTCTTC. Its translation: CASSLSLAGILGENEQFF.

A few counts support this clonotype. The V call is TRBV4-1, the J call TRBJ1-1; D not certain. V lost 0 bases, J lost 3 bases, and 11 bases lay in between. The CDR3 totals 15 residues. Germline assignment: CDR1 MGHRA and CDR2 YSYEKL. For the CDR3, the DNA is TGCGCCAGCAGCCAAGATTCCGAGTTGGACACTGAAGCTTTCTTT. Protein: CASSQDSELDTEAFF.

The chain combines TRBV4-2 with TRBJ1-1; D uncertain. Looked up from germline, CDR1 is LGHNA and CDR2 is YNFKEQ. The CDR3 is 16 residues long. Trimming left V 0 bases short and J 0 bases short, with 11 bases between. CDR3 nucleotides: TGTGCCAGCAGCCAAGAAATGGCAGGCGTGAACACTGAAGCTTTCTTT. Translated: CASSQEMAGVNTEAFF.

Many counts were recorded for this clonotype. V usage is TRBV5-1 and J usage is TRBJ2-7; D is possibly TRBD2 (5 bases). Trimming took 5 bases from V and 4 from J, leaving 13 bases between them. The CDR3 sequence is 13 residues long. Germline V gene lookup returns CDR1 SGHRS and CDR2 YFSETQ. CDR3 in amino acids: CASRAETGYEQYF. The CDR3 region has the DNA TGCGCCAGCAGAGCCGAGACGGGATACGAGCAGTACTTC.

This clonotype was observed a few times. V usage is TRBV6-4 and J usage is TRBJ2-1; D uncertain. CDR1 MRHNA and CDR2 SNTAGT come from the germline V gene. Trimming left V 3 bases short and J 6 bases short, with 9 bases between. CDR3 length: 13 amino acids. The DNA of the CDR3 is TGTGCCAGCAGTGAACGTAGTTTCAATGAGCAGTTCTTC. This gives the protein CASSERSFNEQFF.

Note on this clonotype: One end of the junction does not line up with germline, which may come from a read error. This rearrangement joins TRBV12-3 or TRBV12-4 to TRBJ1-5; tentatively, D is TRBD1 (6 bases). This CDR3 has 15 amino acids. This chain's CDR3 is CASSLGGYSNQPQHF. The CDR3 DNA follows: TGTGCCAGCAGCTTAGGGGGTTATAGCAATCAGCCCCAGCATTTT.

This chain joins TRBV5-1 and TRBJ2-3, with TRBD1 matching 8 bases. V was pared by 1 base and J by 3 bases, with 4 bases of the junction left unmatched. The CDR3 loop spans 15 amino acids. Germline V lookup: CDR1 SGHRS, CDR2 YFSETQ. In DNA form, the CDR3 reads TGCGCCAGCAGCTTGATGCAGGGGGCTACAGATACGCAGTATTTT. It encodes CASSLMQGATDTQYF.

V is TRBV12-3 or TRBV12-4 and J is TRBJ2-5; D is uncertain. With 6 bases removed from V and 0 bases from J, the gap between germline ends came to 11 bases. CDR3 length: 14 residues. The CDR3 here is CASSRSVYQETQYF. The CDR3 DNA follows: TGTGCCAGCAGCCGGTCCGTGTACCAAGAGACCCAGTACTTC.

Regarding this clonotype: A read error may produce the germline difference seen at one junction end. The rearrangement joins TRBV4-1 to TRBJ1-1; 8 nucleotides match TRBD1. Germline V gene sequence: CDR1 MGHRA, CDR2 YSYEKL. This CDR3 is 15 amino acids long. CDR3 residues: CASSPWTGKNPEDFF. The CDR3 DNA is TGCGCCAGCAGCCCCTGGACAGGGAAGAATCCTGAAGATTTCTTT.

The CDR3 bases are TGCAGCGTTGAAGTATGGGAAAGCTCTGGAAACACCATATATTTT. As protein: CSVEVWESSGNTIYF. The chain joins TRBV29-1 to TRBJ1-3; D not resolved. CDR3 length: 15 amino acids. With 1 base removed from V and 0 bases from J, the gap between germline ends came to 10 bases. Germline CDR1 is SQVTM and CDR2 is ANQGSEA.

This clonotype was observed a handful of times. The gene calls are TRBV4-1 and TRBJ2-3; D tentatively reads TRBD1 or TRBD2 (5 bases each). From germline, CDR1 is MGHRA and CDR2 YSYEKL. The CDR3 extends over 13 amino acids. Trimming took off 1 base at V and 4 bases at J, with 6 bases between the two ends. The CDR3 loop reads CASSQVGADTQYF. CDR3 DNA: TGCGCCAGCAGCCAAGTGGGGGCAGATACGCAGTATTTT.

This clonotype has a handful of counts. J is TRBJ2-3 and V is TRBV7-9; the D gene could be TRBD1 or TRBD2 (5 bases each). The V end was cut by 3 bases, the J end by 2 bases, with 18 bases between. Germline values: CDR1 SEHNR, CDR2 FQNEAQ (reference sequence). This CDR3 has 17 amino acids. In DNA, the CDR3 is TGTGCCAGCAGCTTTAACGCCAGGGAGAGTCACACAGATACGCAGTATTTT. Encoded protein: CASSFNARESHTDTQYF.

V gene TRBV11-2 combines with J gene TRBJ2-1; TRBD1 aligns across 7 bases. V was clipped by 5 bases and J by 7 bases; unmatched bases: 14. This CDR3 region has 16 residues. The germline CDR1 and CDR2 sequences are SGHAT and FQNNGV. The CDR3 sequence is CASSQTAGTAMNEQFF. DNA for the CDR3: TGTGCCAGCAGCCAAACCGCCGGGACAGCGATGAATGAGCAGTTCTTC.

This clonotype was detected a few times. The rearrangement uses TRBV12-5 and TRBJ2-3; no definite D call. Looked up from germline, CDR1 is LGHNT and CDR2 is FRNRAP. V gave up 0 bases and J gave up 12 bases, with 7 bases separating them. The CDR3 is 11 amino acids. The CDR3 is CASGLVGVQYF. CDR3 bases: TGTGCTAGTGGTTTGGTCGGAGTCCAGTATTTT.